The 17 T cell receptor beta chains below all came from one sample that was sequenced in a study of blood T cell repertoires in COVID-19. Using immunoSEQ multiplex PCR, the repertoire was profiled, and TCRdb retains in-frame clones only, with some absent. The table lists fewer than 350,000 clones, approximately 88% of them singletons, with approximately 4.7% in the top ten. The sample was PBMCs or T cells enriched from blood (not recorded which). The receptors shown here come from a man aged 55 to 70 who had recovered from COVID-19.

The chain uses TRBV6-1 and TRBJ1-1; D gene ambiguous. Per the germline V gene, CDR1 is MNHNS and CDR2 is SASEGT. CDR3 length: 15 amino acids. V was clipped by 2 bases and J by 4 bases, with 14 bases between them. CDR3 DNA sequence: TGTGCCAGCAGTGAAAATGCTGTTTTAGTCACTGAAGCTTTCTTT. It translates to CASSENAVLVTEAFF.

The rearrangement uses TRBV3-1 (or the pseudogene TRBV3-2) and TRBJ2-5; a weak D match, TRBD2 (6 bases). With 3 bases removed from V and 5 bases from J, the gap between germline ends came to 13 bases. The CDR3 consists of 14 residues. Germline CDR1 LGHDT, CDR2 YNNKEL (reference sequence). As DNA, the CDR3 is TGTGCCAGCAGCCAGATGTCTGGGGGGGAGACCCAGTACTTC. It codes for CASSQMSGGETQYF.

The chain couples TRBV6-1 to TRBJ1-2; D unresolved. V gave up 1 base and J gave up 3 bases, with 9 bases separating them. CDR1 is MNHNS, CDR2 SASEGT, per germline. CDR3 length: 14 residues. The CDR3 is CASSEERRHYGYTF. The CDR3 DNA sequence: TGTGCCAGCAGTGAAGAGAGGCGGCACTATGGCTACACCTTC.

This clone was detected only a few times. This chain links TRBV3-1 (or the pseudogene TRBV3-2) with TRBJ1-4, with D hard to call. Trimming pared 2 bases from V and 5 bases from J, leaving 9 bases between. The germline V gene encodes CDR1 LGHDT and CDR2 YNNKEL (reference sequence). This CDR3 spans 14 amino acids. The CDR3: CASSQPDLNEKLFF. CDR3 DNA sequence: TGTGCCAGCAGCCAACCGGACTTAAATGAAAAACTGTTTTTT.

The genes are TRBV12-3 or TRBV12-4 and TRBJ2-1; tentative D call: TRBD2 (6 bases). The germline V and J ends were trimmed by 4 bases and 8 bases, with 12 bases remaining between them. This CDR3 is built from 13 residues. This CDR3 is CASSSTSVDEQFF. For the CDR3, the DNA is TGTGCCAGCAGTTCGACTAGTGTGGATGAGCAGTTCTTC.

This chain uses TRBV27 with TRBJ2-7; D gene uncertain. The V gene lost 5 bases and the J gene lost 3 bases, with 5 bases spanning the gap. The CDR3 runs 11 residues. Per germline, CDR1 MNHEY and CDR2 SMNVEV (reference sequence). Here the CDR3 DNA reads TGTGCCAGCAGTGACAACTACGAGCAGTACTTC. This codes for CASSDNYEQYF.

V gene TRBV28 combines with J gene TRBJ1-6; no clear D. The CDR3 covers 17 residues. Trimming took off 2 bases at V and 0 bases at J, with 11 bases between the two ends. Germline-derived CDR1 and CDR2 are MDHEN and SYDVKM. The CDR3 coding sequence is TGTGCCAGCAGTTTAGAAATGCTACGCTCCTATAATTCACCCCTCCACTTT. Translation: CASSLEMLRSYNSPLHF.

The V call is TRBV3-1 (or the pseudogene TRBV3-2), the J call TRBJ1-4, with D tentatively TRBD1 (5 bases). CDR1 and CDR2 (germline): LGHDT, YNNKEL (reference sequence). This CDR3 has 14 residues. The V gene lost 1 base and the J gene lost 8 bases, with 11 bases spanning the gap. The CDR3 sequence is CASSQVQGVEKLFF. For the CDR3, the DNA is TGTGCCAGCAGCCAAGTTCAGGGTGTGGAAAAACTGTTTTTT.

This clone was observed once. The CDR3 sequence is CASSGTGKGYEQYF. The CDR3 DNA sequence: TGCGCCAGCAGCGGGACAGGGAAAGGCTACGAGCAGTACTTC. The chain is built from TRBV10-2 and TRBJ2-7; TRBD1 matches at 9 bases. The CDR3 covers 14 residues. Germline trimming cut 6 bases from V and 3 bases from J; bases unmatched to any gene: 6. Germline values: CDR1 WSHSY, CDR2 SAAADI.

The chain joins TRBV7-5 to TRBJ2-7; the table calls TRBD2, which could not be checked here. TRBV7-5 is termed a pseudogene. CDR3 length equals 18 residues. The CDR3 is CVRSLVAPLAAKTYEQYF. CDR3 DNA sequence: TGTGTCAGAAGCTTAGTAGCGCCACTAGCGGCGAAGACCTACGAGCAGTACTTC.

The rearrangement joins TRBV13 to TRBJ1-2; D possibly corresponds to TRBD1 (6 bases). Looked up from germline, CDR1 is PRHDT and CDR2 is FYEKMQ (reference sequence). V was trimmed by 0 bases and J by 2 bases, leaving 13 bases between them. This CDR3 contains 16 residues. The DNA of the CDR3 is TGTGCCAGCAGCTTAGGCGGGGCAGGGGTAAACTATGGCTACACCTTC. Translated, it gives CASSLGGAGVNYGYTF.

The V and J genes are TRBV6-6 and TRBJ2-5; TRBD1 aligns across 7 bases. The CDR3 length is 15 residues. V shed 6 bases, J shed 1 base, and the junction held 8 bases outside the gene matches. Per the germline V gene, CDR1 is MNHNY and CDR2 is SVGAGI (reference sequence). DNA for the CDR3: TGTGCCAGCAGCCGGCCGACAGGGACCCAAGAGACCCAGTACTTC. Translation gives CASSRPTGTQETQYF.

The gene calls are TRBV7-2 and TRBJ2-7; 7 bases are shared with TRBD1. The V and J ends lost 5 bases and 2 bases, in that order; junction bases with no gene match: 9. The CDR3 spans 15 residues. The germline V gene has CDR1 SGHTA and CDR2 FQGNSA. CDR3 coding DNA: TGTGCCAGCAGCCCGCCGACAGGGATCCCCTACGAGCAGTACTTC. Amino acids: CASSPPTGIPYEQYF.

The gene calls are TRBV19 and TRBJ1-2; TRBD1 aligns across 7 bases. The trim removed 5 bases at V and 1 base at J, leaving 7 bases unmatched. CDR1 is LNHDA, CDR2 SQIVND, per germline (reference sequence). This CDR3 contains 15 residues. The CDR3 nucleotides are TGTGCCAGTAGTGCCCGGGACAGACTTAACTATGGCTACACCTTC. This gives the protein CASSARDRLNYGYTF.

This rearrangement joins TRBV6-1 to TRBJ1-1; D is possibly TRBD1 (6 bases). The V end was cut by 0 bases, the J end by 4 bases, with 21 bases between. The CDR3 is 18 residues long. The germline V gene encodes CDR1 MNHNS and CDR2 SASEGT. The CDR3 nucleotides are TGTGCCAGCAGTGAAGCCCTACAGTGGCAGGGGATAGGCACTGAAGCTTTCTTT. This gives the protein CASSEALQWQGIGTEAFF.

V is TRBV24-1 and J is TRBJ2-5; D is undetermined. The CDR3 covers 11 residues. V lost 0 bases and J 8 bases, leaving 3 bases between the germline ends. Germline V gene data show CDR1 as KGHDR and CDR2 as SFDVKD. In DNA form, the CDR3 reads TGTGCCACCAGTGATTTGCTTACCCAGTACTTC. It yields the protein CATSDLLTQYF.

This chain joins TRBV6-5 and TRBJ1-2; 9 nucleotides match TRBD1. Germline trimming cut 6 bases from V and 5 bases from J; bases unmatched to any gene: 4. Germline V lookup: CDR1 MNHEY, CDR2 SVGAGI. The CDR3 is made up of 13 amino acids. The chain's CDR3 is CASRTGGQYGYTF. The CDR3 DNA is TGTGCCAGCAGGACAGGGGGGCAATATGGCTACACCTTC.